The next 2 T cell receptor beta chains were all read from a single sample in a study of blood T cells in healthy people across ages. With a J-beta primer mix and a sample-barcoded 5' primer, a second PCR ran roughly 6 to 11 cycles. TCRdb redid the calling of the 5' RACE reads with MiXCR, one entry per CDR3 protein. The data contain roughly 1,700,000 distinct CDR3 sequences, 28% of them singletons. The sequencing sample was made of blood. Receptors were obtained from a woman in her 30s in good health.

The rearrangement links TRBV7-8 to TRBJ1-2; perhaps TRBD1 as D (6 bases). V shed 2 bases and J shed 2 bases, with 12 bases lying between them. The CDR3 loop spans 15 amino acids. Germline V gene data show CDR1 as SGHVS and CDR2 as FQNEAQ. The CDR3, as DNA: TGTGCCAGCAGCTTATCTACAGGGCCAAACTATGGCTACACCTTC. This codes for CASSLSTGPNYGYTF. Together with reference TRBV7-8 and TRBJ1-2, the CDR3 gives the full variable domain: GAGVSQSPRYKVAKRGQDVALRCDPISGHVSLFWYQQALGQGPEFLTYFQNEAQLDKSGLPSDRFFAERPEGSVSTLKIQRTQQEDSAVYLCASSLSTGPNYGYTFGSGTRLTVV.

This clonotype was seen at least ten times. The V and J genes are TRBV7-2 and TRBJ1-5; D is undetermined. The CDR3 has 15 residues. CDR1 is SGHTA and CDR2 is FQGNSA in the germline V gene. V dropped 4 bases and J dropped 4 bases, with 14 bases sitting between them. Here the CDR3 DNA reads TGTGCCAGCAGCTCTGGATCCACGGGGAATCAGCCCCAGCATTTT. Its translation is CASSSGSTGNQPQHF.